The following is a TCR beta chain sequence with its context. What it recognizes is unknown. These data come from a study of T cell responses to AZD1222 COVID-19 vaccine. Study-wide results and limits: Regions 160-218 and 743-854 held dominance among vaccine-associated CD4 TCRs, which spanned spike.

Data came from immunoSEQ multiplex PCR; TCRdb stores just in-frame clones and leaves some out. The profile shows under 200,000 clones, approximately 94% of them singletons. CDR3 size: 14 residues. Per the germline V gene, CDR1 is SNHLY and CDR2 is FYNNEI. Trimming cost V 2 bases and J 3 bases; bases outside gene matches: 3. The specimen was peripheral blood, collected on day 0 of AZD1222 vaccination. The sequence came from an adult in good health. This chain uses TRBV2 with TRBJ2-5; 7 bases agree with TRBD2. The CDR3 nucleotides are TGTGCCAGCAGTGAACTCGGACTAGAAGAGACCCAGTACTTC. Translating gives CASSELGLEETQYF.